This T cell receptor beta chain originates from a study of cytomegalovirus exposure and HLA in healthy donors. General study findings and limits: The investigators catalogued 150 or so TCR beta chains as cytomegalovirus-associated.

The germline V gene has CDR1 SGHNT and CDR2 YENEEA. This CDR3 is built from 14 residues. J gave up 4 bases and V 5 bases, and 5 bases lay outside the gene matches. To note about this clone: Its cognate antigen is unknown.

The PCR used 60 Vbeta and 13 Jbeta primers. The data were produced by immunoSEQ multiplex PCR, yet TCRdb's version contains in-frame clones alone and is incomplete. The table shows about 89,000 clones, with 85% occurring only once. This TCR was recovered from a man aged 35 to 55 in good health and CMV-seropositive. The sequencing input was PBMCs. This chain links TRBV11-3 with TRBJ2-3; the match to TRBD2 covers 8 bases. CDR3 DNA sequence: TGTGCCAGCAGCATCCCGGGGGGGGCAGATACGCAGTATTTT. Its protein product is CASSIPGGADTQYF.